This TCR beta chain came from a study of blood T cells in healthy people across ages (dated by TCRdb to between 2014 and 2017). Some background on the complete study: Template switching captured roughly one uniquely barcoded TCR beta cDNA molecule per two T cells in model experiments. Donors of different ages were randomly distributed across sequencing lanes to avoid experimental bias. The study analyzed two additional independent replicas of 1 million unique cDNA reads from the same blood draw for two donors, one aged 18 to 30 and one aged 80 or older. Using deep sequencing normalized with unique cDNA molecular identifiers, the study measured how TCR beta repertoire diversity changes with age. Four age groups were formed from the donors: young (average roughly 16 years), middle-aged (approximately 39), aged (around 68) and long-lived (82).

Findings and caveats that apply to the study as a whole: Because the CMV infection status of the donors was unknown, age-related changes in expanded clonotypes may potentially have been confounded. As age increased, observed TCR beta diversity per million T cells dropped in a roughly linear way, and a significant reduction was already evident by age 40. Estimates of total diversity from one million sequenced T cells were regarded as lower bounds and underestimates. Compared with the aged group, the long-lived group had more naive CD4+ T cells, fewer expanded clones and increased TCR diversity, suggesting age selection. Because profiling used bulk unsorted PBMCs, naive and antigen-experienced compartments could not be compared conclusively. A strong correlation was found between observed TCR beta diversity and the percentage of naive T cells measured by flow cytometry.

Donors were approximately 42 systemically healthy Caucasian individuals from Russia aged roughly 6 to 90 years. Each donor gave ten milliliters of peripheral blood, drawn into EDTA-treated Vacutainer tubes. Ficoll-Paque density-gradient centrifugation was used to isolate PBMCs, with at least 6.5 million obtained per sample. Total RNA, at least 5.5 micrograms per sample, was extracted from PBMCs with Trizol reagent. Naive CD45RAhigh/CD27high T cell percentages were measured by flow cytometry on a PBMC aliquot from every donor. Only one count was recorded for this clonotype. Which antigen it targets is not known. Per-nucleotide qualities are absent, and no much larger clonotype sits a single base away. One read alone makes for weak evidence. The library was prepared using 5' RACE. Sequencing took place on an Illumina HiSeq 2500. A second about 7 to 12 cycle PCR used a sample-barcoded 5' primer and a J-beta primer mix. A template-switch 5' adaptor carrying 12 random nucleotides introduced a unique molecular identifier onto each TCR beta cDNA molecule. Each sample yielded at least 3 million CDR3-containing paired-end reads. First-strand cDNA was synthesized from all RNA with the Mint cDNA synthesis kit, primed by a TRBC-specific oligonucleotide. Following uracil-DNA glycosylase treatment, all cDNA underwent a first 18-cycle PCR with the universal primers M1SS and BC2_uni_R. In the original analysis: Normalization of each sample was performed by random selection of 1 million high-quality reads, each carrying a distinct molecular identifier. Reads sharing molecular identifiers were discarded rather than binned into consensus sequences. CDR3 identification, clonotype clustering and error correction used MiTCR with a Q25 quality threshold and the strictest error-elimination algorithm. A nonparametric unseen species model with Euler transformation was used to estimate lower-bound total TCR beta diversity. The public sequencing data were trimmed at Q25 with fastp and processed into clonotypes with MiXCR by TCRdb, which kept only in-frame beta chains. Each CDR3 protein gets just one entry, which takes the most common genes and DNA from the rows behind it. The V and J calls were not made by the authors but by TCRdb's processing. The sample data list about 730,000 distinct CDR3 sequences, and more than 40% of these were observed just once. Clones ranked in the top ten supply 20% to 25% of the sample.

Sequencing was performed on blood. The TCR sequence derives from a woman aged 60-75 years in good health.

The CDR3 region reads CASIPRQGGGYTF. The nucleotide sequence reads as follows: TGTGCCAGCATTCCCCGACAGGGCGGTGGCTACACCTTC. This chain joins TRBV2 to TRBJ1-2, and 7 junction bases match TRBD1. In the germline V gene, CDR1 corresponds to SNHLY and CDR2 to FYNNEI. The CDR3 spans 13 residues, from the cysteine through the phenylalanine. Only CDR3 DNA remains: 39 bases, in frame from the first base. Unmatched junction bases come to 9, with V trimmed by 7 bases and J by 7 bases.